The entry below gives a single T cell receptor (beta chain) sequence along with its context. Its antigen is undetermined. This entry comes from a study of T cells in Graves' hyperthyroidism and ophthalmopathy. Across the whole study: Peripheral blood specimens were obtained at initial diagnosis, prior to any treatment. Regarding the study as a whole: In the analysis, a 13 V-J model separated ophthalmopathy from stable hyperthyroidism.

Diagnoses were made from clinical symptoms, serum measures (thyroxine and TRAb), thyroid ultrasound and orbital computed tomography. TCR beta CDR3 sequences were amplified from RNA transcripts. Using the HTBI primer set, a first-round RT-PCR was run on the TCR CDR3. Using its own MiXCR run on the multiplex PCR reads, TCRdb lists one record per CDR3 protein. Among approximately 560,000 distinct CDR3 sequences, 15% to 17% were seen once, and the ten largest hold roughly 7.3%. Looked up from germline, CDR1 is LNHDA and CDR2 is SQIVND (reference sequence). V shed 5 bases, J shed 3 bases, and the junction held 5 bases outside the gene matches. CDR3 length: 14 amino acids.

The specimen was blood. The chain recombines TRBV19 with TRBJ1-2; 8 bases map to TRBD1. The TCR was taken from a young woman with Graves' hyperthyroidism. This chain's CDR3 is CASSAYRGDYGYTF. As DNA, the CDR3 is TGTGCCAGTAGTGCATACAGGGGGGACTATGGCTACACCTTC.